Sequencing of this T cell receptor (beta chain) was carried out in a study of cytomegalovirus exposure and HLA in healthy donors. Unrecorded immune exposure was likely among donors, who were nominally healthy when sampled. Findings of the study overall: The later analysis indicated that the majority of CMV-associated TCR beta chains appeared HLA-restricted. Most observed TCR sequences were rare, whereas some public TCRs were detected in many donors. V- and J-gene trimming in TCR beta was tied to a missense DCLRE1C variant by an analysis performed later.

A remark on this clone: Antigen specificity is unknown.

Primers included in the PCR were 60 Vbeta and 13 Jbeta primers. Measured with immunoSEQ multiplex PCR; TCRdb has only the in-frame clones, and not every one. The data show 120,000 or so clones, with roughly 80% seen just once and about 3.5% held by the top ten. The CDR3 spans 15 residues. Per the germline V gene, CDR1 is MDHEN and CDR2 is SYDVKM. The V gene lost 4 bases and the J gene lost 3 bases, with 13 bases spanning the gap. Sequenced material: PBMCs. The chain joins TRBV28 to TRBJ1-5; the D gene is possibly TRBD1 (5 bases). This sequence was found in a man aged 30-40 years in good health and CMV-seronegative. Here the CDR3 reads CASSSLQELNQPQHF. The CDR3 DNA sequence: TGTGCCAGCAGTTCCCTACAGGAGCTCAATCAGCCCCAGCATTTT.